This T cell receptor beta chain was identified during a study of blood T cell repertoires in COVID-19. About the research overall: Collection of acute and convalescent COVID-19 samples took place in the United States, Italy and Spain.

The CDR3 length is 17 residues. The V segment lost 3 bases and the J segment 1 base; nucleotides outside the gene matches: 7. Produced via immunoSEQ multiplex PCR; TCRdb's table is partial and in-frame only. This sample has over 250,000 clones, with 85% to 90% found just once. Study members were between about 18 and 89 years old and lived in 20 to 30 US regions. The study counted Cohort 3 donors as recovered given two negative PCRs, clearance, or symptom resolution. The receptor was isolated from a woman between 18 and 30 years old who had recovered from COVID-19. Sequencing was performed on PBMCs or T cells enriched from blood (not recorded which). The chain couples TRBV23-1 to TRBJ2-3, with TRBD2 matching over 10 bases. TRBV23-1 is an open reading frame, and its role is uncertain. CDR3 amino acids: CASSQSLAGFCTDTQYF. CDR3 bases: TGCGCCAGCAGTCAGTCACTAGCGGGGTTTTGCACAGATACGCAGTATTTT.